The 5 T cell receptor beta chains reported below all come from one sample, sequenced in a study of blood T cells in healthy people across ages. Using a J-beta primer mix together with a sample-barcoded 5' primer, a second PCR was run for about 6 to 12 cycles. One entry per CDR3 protein, called by TCRdb with MiXCR from the 5' RACE reads. In the table there are 650,000 to 800,000 distinct CDR3 sequences, around 43% of which are singletons. Sequencing was performed on blood. The receptors were sampled from a man in his 60s in good health.

Only a few counts were recorded for this clonotype. The chain is built from TRBV20-1 and TRBJ2-7; 8 positions match TRBD1. The CDR3 loop spans 13 amino acids. J was trimmed by 2 bases and V by 6 bases; bases with no gene match: 6. Germline V gene sequence: CDR1 DFQATT, CDR2 SNEGSKA (reference sequence). The CDR3 DNA is TGCAGTGCCGCAGGGGGCCGGACCTACGAGCAGTACTTC. Translation: CSAAGGRTYEQYF.

The gene calls are TRBV20-1 and TRBJ2-7; D possibly uses TRBD1 or TRBD2 (5 bases each). Per the germline V gene, CDR1 is DFQATT and CDR2 is SNEGSKA (reference sequence). The CDR3 consists of 11 residues. Here the CDR3 DNA reads TGCAGGGGGGTCGCCGGCAACGAGCAGTACTTC. Amino acids: CRGVAGNEQYF.

This chain uses TRBV6-2 or TRBV6-3 with TRBJ2-5; 10 bases are shared with TRBD2. CDR1 is MNHEY, CDR2 SVGEGT, per germline. Germline trimming cut 6 bases from V and 6 bases from J; bases unmatched to any gene: 7. There are 14 residues in the CDR3. In DNA, the CDR3 is TGTGCCAGCAGCGTCAGCGGGGGGGCCCAGACCCAGTACTTC. This gives the protein CASSVSGGAQTQYF.

V and J are TRBV12-3 or TRBV12-4 and TRBJ2-3; D might be TRBD1 or TRBD2, each matching 5 bases. The germline V and J ends were trimmed by 3 bases and 13 bases, with 23 bases remaining between them. The CDR3 loop spans 15 amino acids. The CDR3 DNA reads as TGTGCCAGCAGTTTCTTTGTAGGGACCACAGATGCGGAGTATTTT. The encoded protein is CASSFFVGTTDAEYF.

V and J are TRBV10-3 and TRBJ2-7; 7 bases map to TRBD2. The CDR3 sequence is 16 residues long. The V and J ends lost 0 bases and 0 bases, in that order; junction bases with no gene match: 5. Germline lookup yields CDR1 ENHRY and CDR2 SYGVKD. CDR3 sequence reads: CAISESKRDYSYEQYF. DNA of the CDR3: TGTGCCATCAGTGAGTCCAAGAGGGACTACTCCTACGAGCAGTACTTC.